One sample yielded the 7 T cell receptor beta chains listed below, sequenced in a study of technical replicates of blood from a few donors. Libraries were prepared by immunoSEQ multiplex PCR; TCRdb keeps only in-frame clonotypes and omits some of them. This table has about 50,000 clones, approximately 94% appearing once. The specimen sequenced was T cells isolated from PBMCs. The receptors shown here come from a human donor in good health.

CDR3 loop: CASRIQQGYEQYF. Written as DNA, the CDR3 is TGTGCCAGCAGAATACAACAGGGCTACGAGCAGTACTTC. V is TRBV6-5 and J is TRBJ2-7; D may be TRBD1 (6 bases). Germline V lookup: CDR1 MNHEY, CDR2 SVGAGI. V lost 6 bases and J lost 3, with 12 bases in between. CDR3 length: 13 amino acids.

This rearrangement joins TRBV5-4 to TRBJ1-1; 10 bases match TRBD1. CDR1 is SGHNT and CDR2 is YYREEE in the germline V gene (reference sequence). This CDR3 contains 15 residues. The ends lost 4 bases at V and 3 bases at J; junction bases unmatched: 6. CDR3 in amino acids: CASSGDRGRYTEAFF. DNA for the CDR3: TGTGCCAGCAGCGGGGACAGGGGCCGGTACACTGAAGCTTTCTTT.

CDR3 in amino acids: CASIPGKLTNSGRGYTF. DNA for the CDR3: TGTGCCAGCATCCCCGGGAAGCTGACCAACTCGGGGAGGGGCTACACCTTC. V is TRBV5-4 and J is TRBJ1-2; no reliable D call. The length of the CDR3 is 17 residues. The ends were cut back, 6 bases at V and 8 bases at J, with 29 bases in the middle. Germline loops: CDR1 SGHNT, CDR2 YYREEE (reference sequence).

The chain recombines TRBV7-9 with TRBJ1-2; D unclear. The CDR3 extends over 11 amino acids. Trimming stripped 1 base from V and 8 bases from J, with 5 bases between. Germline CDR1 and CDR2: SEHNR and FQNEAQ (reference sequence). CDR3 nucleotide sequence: TGTGCCAGCAGCTTAGTTGGCGGCTACACCTTC. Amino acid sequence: CASSLVGGYTF.

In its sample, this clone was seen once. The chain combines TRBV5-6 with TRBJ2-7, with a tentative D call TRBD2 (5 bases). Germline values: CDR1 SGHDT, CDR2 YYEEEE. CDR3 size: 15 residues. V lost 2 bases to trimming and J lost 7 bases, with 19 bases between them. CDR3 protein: CASSFSGGGAFEQYF. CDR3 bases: TGTGCCAGCAGCTTCAGCGGAGGCGGAGCTTTTGAGCAGTACTTC.

The CDR3 sequence is CSVTGTGGGGYTF. The CDR3 DNA sequence: TGCAGCGTTACCGGGACAGGGGGCGGCGGCTACACCTTC. This chain uses TRBV29-1 with TRBJ1-2; 12 bases are a match to TRBD1. Unmatched junction bases numbered 6, after V lost 5 bases and J lost 8 bases. The CDR3 runs to 13 residues. Germline V gene lookup returns CDR1 SQVTM and CDR2 ANQGSEA.

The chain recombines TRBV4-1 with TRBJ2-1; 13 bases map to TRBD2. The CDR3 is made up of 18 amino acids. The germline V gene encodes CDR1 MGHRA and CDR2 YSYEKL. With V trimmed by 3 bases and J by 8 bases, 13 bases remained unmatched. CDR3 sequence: CASSQEPITSGRAHEQFF. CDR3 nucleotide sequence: TGCGCCAGCAGCCAGGAACCTATAACTAGCGGGAGGGCCCATGAGCAGTTCTTC.